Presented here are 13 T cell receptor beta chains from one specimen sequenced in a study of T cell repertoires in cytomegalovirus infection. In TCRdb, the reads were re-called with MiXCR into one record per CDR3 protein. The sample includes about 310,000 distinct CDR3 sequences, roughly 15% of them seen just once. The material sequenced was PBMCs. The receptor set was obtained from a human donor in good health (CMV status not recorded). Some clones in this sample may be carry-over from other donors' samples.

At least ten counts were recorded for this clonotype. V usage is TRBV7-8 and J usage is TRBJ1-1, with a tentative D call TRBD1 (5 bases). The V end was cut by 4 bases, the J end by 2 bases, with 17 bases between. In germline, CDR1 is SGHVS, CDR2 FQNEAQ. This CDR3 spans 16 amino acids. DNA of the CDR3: TGTGCCAGCAGCTCAAGCGGGGAGGGGAAAAACACTGAAGCTTTCTTT. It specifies CASSSSGEGKNTEAFF.

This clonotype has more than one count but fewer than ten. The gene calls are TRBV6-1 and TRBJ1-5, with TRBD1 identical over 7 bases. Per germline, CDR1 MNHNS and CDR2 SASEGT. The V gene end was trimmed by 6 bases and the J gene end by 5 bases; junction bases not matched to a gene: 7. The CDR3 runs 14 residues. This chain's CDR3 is CASRLNRGDQPQHF. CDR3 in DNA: TGTGCCAGCAGGCTCAACAGGGGCGATCAGCCCCAGCATTTT.

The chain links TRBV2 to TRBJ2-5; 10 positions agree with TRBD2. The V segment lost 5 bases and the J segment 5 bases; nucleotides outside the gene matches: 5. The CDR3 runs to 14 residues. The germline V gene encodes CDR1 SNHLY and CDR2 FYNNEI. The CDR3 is CASSSGGADETQYF. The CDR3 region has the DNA TGTGCCAGCAGTAGCGGGGGGGCGGATGAGACCCAGTACTTC.

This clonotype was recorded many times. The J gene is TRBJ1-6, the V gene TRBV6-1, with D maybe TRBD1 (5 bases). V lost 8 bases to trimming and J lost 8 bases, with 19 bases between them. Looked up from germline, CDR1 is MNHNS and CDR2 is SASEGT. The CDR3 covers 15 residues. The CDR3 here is CASYEDSPGDSPLHF. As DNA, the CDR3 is TGTGCCAGCTATGAAGACAGCCCCGGGGATTCACCCCTCCACTTT.

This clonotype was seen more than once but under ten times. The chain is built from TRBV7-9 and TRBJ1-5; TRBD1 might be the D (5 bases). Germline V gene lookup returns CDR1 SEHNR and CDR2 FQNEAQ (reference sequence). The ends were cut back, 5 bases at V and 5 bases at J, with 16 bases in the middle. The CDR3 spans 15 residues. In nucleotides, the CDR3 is TGTGCCAGCAGCGAGGCAGGGTCAATATATCAGCCCCAGCATTTT. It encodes CASSEAGSIYQPQHF.

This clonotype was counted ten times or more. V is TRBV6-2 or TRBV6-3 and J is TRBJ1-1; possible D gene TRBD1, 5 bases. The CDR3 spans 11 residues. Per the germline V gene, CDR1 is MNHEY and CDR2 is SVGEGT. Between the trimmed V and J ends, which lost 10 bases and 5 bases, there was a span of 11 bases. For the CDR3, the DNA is TGTGCCACCACTCAGGGTACTGAAGCTTTCTTT. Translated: CATTQGTEAFF.

CDR3 loop: CASSEVLDTKLFF. The CDR3 coding sequence is TGTGCCAGCAGTGAAGTCCTGGACACGAAACTGTTTTTT. The chain combines TRBV6-1 with TRBJ1-4, with a possible D match to TRBD1 (5 bases). Trimming took off 1 base at V and 11 bases at J, with 11 bases between the two ends. Germline V gene lookup returns CDR1 MNHNS and CDR2 SASEGT. This CDR3 has 13 amino acids.

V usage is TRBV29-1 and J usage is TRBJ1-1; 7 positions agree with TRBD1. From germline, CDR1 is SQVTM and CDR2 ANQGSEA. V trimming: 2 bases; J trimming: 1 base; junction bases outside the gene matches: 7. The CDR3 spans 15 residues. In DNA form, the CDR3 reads TGCAGCGTTGAAAGGCCCGGGACAGAGAACACTGAAGCTTTCTTT. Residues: CSVERPGTENTEAFF.

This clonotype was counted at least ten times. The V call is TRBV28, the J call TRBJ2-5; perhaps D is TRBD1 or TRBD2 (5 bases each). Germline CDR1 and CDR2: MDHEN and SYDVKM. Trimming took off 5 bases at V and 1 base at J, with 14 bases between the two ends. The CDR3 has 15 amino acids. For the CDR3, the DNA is TGTGCCAGCAGTCCCGGGACGGTGTTCCAAGAGACCCAGTACTTC. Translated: CASSPGTVFQETQYF.

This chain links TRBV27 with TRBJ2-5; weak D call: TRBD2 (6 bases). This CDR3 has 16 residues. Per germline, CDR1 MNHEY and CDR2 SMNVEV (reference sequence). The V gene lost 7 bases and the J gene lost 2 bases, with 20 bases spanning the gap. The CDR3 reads CASTALAGAGQETQYF. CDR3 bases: TGTGCCAGCACCGCTTTAGCCGGGGCGGGGCAAGAGACCCAGTACTTC.

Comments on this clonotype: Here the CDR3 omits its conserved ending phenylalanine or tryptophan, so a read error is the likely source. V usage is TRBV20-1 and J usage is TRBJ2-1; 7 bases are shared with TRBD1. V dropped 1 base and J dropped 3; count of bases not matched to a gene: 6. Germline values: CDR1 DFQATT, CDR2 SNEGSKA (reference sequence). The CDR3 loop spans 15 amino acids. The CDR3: CSARGVGGRYNEQFL. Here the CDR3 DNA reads TGCAGTGCTAGAGGCGTAGGGGGCCGCTACAATGAGCAGTTCCTC.

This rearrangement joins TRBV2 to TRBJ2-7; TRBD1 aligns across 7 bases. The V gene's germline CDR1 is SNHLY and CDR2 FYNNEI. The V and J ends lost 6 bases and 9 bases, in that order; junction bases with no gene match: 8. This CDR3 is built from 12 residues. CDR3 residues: CASRGDSSGQYF. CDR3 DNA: TGTGCCAGCAGGGGGGACAGTTCTGGGCAGTACTTC.

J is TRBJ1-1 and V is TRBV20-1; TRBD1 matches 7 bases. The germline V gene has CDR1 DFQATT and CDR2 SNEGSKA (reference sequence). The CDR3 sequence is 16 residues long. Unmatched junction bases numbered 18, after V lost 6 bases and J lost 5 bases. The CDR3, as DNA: TGCAGTGCCCGGAGGAGGGGGCGCGAATACGGGACTGAAGCTTTCTTT. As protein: CSARRRGREYGTEAFF.